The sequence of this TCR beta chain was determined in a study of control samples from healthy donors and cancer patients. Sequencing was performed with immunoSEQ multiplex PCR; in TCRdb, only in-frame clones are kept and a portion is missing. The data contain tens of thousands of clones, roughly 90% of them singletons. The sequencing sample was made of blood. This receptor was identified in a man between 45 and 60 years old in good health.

CDR3: CASSDLAGGSYEQYF. The CDR3 DNA reads as TGCGCCAGCAGCGACCTAGCGGGGGGATCCTACGAGCAGTACTTC. This chain links TRBV5-1 with TRBJ2-7, with 11 bases identical to TRBD2. The CDR3 is made up of 15 amino acids. J gave up 1 base and V 4 bases, and 4 bases lay outside the gene matches. Germline CDR1 and CDR2: SGHRS and YFSETQ.